The rows below give T cell receptor beta chains drawn from one sample of a study of blood T cell repertoires in COVID-19. Sequenced by immunoSEQ multiplex PCR; TCRdb stores in-frame clones only, minus some. The table has 350,000 or so clones, 85% to 90% seen once. Sequenced input: peripheral blood. These receptors originate from a man younger than 35 with active or convalescent COVID-19. The CDR3 runs from the conserved cysteine through the conserved F or W. The D gene is left open where the match is weak. Clone size is stated in some rows and not others, as once, few, many or a class when expanded.

clone size	V gene	J gene	D gene	CDR3 protein	CDR3 DNA
NA	TRBV14	TRBJ1-4	TRBD1	CASSLQGALSEKLFF	TGTGCCAGCAGCTTACAGGGGGCGCTTAGCGAAAAACTGTTTTTT
NA	TRBV6-5	TRBJ2-7	NA	CASSYRLSYEQYF	TGTGCCAGCAGTTACCGACTCTCCTACGAGCAGTACTTC
many	TRBV19	TRBJ1-1	NA	CASSISMNTEAFF	TGTGCCAGTAGTATCTCTATGAACACTGAAGCTTTCTTT
NA	TRBV11-2	TRBJ1-2	NA	CASRGQGDYGYTF	TGTGCCAGCAGGGGCCAGGGTGACTATGGCTACACCTTC
NA	TRBV27	TRBJ1-1	TRBD1	CASSWDRGLGAFF	TGTGCCAGCAGTTGGGACAGGGGGCTTGGAGCTTTCTTT
NA	TRBV7-3	TRBJ2-6	NA	CASSTGTSGANVLTF	TGTGCCAGCAGCACCGGGACATCCGGGGCCAACGTGCTGACTTTC
NA	TRBV6-5	TRBJ1-3	TRBD1	CASSYRQGGSGNTIYF	TGTGCCAGCAGTTACCGACAGGGGGGCTCTGGAAACACCATATATTTT
NA	TRBV10-3	TRBJ2-5	NA	CAISESFRGRETQYF	TGTGCCATCAGTGAGTCGTTTAGGGGTCGGGAGACCCAGTACTTC
once	TRBV7-2	TRBJ1-5	TRBD1	CASSMGQGGNQPQHF	TGTGCCAGCAGCATGGGACAGGGTGGCAATCAGCCCCAGCATTTT
NA	TRBV25-1	TRBJ1-4	TRBD1	CASSLRGQGTNEKLFF	TGTGCCAGCAGTCTAAGGGGACAGGGAACTAATGAAAAACTGTTTTTT